This record covers a single TCR beta chain. What this receptor recognizes is not known. The read comes to an end 3 residues before the CDR3 does, leaving the germline J gene to fill in the end. These data come from a study of TET2 disruption in CD19-targeted CAR T cells (dated by TCRdb to 2016 to 2019). For the study in its entirety: The number of samples was determined by the original clinical trial design and by which samples were available, and no additional inclusion criteria were applied. The full study reports these points: The conclusions drawn about the patient's CAR T cells were based on extensive analysis of just one subject.

What the treatment or condition label conveys for this sample: autologous CTL019 cells: CD19 CAR with 4-1BB and CD3 zeta domains. TCR zeta and 4-1BB costimulatory signaling domains were incorporated into the CD19 CAR. Leukapheresis was used to collect the T cells for CTL019 manufacturing from peripheral blood. The DNeasy Blood and Tissue Kit was used to extract genomic DNA from pre-infusion T cells, peripheral blood, or sorted post-infusion T cells. Based on the germline V gene, the CDR1 and CDR2 sequences are KGHSH and LQKENI. Taken from cysteine to phenylalanine, the CDR3 has 16 residues. Shown are 39 bases from within the CDR3, in frame from base 1. Here V drops 0 bases and J drops 4 bases, and the junction holds 9 bases not matched to any gene. The immunoSEQ assay was used to perform TCR beta chain deep sequencing. The study's own analysis went as follows. Only productive TCR beta rearrangements were used to compute clonotype frequencies. In its TCRdb copy, this immuneACCESS table keeps in-frame sequences only and misses some clones. Where compared with another copy, unresolved V genes explain less than half of these, and the others have no known cause. Clone size and V and J calls were adopted from that table, with D and trimming inferred from the DNA. The table kept for this sample lists about 25,000 clones. The top ten constitute under 2.5% of the sample.

This specimen was CD8- CAR+ T cells sorted from cultured blood T cells, taken for CD19 CAR T cell therapy. Interpreted using the paper, the cell subset or site label stands for: CD8-negative CAR-positive T cells from the infusion product. The rearranged segments are TRBV18 and TRBJ2-7; the central 7 bases match TRBD1. The origin of this receptor is a man aged 65 to 79 with chronic lymphocytic leukemia. The CDR3 reads CASSPPGAGGRYEQYF. The CDR3 bases that were read are TGTGCCAGCTCACCACCGGGGGCAGGGGGTCGATACGAG.